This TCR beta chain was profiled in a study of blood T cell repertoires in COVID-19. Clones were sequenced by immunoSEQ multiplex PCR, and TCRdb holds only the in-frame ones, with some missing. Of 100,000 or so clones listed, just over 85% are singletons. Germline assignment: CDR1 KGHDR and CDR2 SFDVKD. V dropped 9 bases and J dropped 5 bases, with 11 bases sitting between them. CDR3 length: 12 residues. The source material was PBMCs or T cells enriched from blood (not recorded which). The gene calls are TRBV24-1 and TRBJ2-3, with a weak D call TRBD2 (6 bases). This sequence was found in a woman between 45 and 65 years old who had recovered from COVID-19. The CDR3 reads CATGTDKDTQYF. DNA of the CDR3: TGTGCCACCGGGACTGACAAAGATACGCAGTATTTT.